Each of the 6 T cell receptor beta chains below was sequenced from the same sample in a study of T-cell reconstitution after alpha-beta-depleted transplantation in children. This sample's TCRbeta library carried unique molecular identifier barcodes. TCRdb itself ran the PCR reads through MiXCR, one entry per CDR3 protein. The sample has around 370,000 distinct CDR3 sequences, 16% seen once. The source material was PBMCs, mostly from graft donor cells, sampled 360 days after TCRalphabeta/CD19-depleted stem cell transplant. The source of these receptors is a male patient between 2 and 10 years old who had a stem cell transplant for acute lymphoblastic leukemia, so the T cells may come from the graft donor.

V usage is TRBV5-1 and J usage is TRBJ2-7; 7 nucleotides align to TRBD1. V shed 0 bases and J 5 bases; nucleotides not matched to a gene: 8. There are 15 residues in the CDR3. From germline, CDR1 is SGHRS and CDR2 YFSETQ. CDR3 amino acids: CASSLGDRIRDEQYF. The CDR3 coding sequence is TGCGCCAGCAGCTTGGGGGACAGAATCCGGGACGAGCAGTACTTC.

A few counts support this clonotype. This rearrangement joins TRBV6-1 to TRBJ2-4; no definite D call. Per germline, CDR1 MNHNS and CDR2 SASEGT. V was trimmed by 1 base and J by 6 bases, leaving 10 bases between them. This CDR3 contains 14 residues. Here the CDR3 reads CASSEVRSTNIQYF. CDR3 DNA sequence: TGTGCCAGCAGTGAAGTGCGCAGTACAAACATTCAGTACTTC.

In this sample, this clonotype turned up a few times. The chain uses TRBV20-1 and TRBJ2-2, with D perhaps matching TRBD1 (5 bases). This CDR3 is 13 amino acids long. CDR1 is DFQATT and CDR2 is SNEGSKA in the germline V gene (reference sequence). The V and J ends lost 4 bases and 2 bases respectively, with 8 bases between them. CDR3 loop: CSAKGHNTGELFF. The CDR3 DNA follows: TGCAGTGCTAAAGGACACAACACCGGGGAGCTGTTTTTT.

The V call is TRBV4-3, the J call TRBJ2-7; D remains unclear. The CDR3 is made up of 14 amino acids. Trimming shortened V by 1 base and J by 0 bases, and 7 bases separated the two germline ends. CDR1 and CDR2 (germline): LGHNA, YSLEER. CDR3 in DNA: TGCGCCAGCAGCCAAGGACGTCTCTCCTACGAGCAGTACTTC. This sequence encodes CASSQGRLSYEQYF.

This clonotype has only a few counts. This chain joins TRBV10-3 and TRBJ2-7; 11 positions match TRBD2. Germline-derived CDR1 and CDR2 are ENHRY and SYGVKD. The trim removed 9 bases at V and 3 bases at J, leaving 10 bases unmatched. The CDR3 consists of 15 residues. The CDR3: CAIGYLLAGVYEQYF. DNA for the CDR3: TGTGCCATAGGGTACCTACTAGCGGGAGTCTACGAGCAGTACTTC.

The rearrangement uses TRBV5-6 and TRBJ2-4; 7 positions match TRBD1. After removal of 0 bases from V and 0 bases from J, the junction contained 3 bases not matched to a gene. Germline V gives CDR1 SGHDT, CDR2 YYEEEE. CDR3 size: 16 residues. The CDR3 reads CASSLEGTVAKNIQYF. The CDR3 DNA reads as TGTGCCAGCAGCTTGGAAGGGACAGTAGCCAAAAACATTCAGTACTTC.